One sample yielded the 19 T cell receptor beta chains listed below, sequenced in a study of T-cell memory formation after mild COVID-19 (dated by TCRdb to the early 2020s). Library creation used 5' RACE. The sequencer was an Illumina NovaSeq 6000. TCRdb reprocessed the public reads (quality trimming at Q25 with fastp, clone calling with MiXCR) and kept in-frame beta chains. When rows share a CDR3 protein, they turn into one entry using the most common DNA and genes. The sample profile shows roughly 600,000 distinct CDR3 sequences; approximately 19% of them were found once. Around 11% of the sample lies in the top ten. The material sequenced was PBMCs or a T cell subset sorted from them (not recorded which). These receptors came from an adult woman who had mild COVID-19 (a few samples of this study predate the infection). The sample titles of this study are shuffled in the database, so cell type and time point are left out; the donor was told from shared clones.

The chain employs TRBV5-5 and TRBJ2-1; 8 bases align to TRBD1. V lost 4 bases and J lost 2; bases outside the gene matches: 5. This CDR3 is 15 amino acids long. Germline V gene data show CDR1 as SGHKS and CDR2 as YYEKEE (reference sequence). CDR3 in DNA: TGTGCCAGCAGCCATCAGGGGGCAGCCTACAATGAGCAGTTCTTC. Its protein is CASSHQGAAYNEQFF.

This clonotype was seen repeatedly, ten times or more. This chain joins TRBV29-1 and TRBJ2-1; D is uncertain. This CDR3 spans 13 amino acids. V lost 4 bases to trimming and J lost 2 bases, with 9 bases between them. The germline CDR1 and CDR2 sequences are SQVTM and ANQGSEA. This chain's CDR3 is CSVAAGPYNEQFF. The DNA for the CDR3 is TGCAGCGTTGCGGCAGGACCCTACAATGAGCAGTTCTTC.

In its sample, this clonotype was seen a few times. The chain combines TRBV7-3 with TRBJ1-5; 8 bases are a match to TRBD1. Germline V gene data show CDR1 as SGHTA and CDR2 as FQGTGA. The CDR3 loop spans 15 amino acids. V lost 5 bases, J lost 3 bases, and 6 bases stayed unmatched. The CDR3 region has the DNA TGTGCCAGCAGCCGACAGGGGCCTCCCAATCAGCCCCAGCATTTT. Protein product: CASSRQGPPNQPQHF.

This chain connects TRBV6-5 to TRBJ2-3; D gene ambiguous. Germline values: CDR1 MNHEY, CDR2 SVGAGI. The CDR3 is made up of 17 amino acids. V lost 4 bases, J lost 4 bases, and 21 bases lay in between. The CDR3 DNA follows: TGTGCCAGCAGTTCCCTCCTAGGACCCCAAGGCGCAGATACGCAGTATTTT. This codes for CASSSLLGPQGADTQYF.

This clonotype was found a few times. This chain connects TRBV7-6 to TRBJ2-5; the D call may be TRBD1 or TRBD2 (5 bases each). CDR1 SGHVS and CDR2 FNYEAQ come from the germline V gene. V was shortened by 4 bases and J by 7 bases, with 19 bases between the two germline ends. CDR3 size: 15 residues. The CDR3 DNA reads TGTGCCAGCAGCTCGAGTGGGGGTGACGGCGGGACCCAGTACTTC. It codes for CASSSSGGDGGTQYF. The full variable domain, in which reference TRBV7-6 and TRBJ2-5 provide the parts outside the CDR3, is GAGVSQSPRYKVTKRGQDVALRCDPISGHVSLYWYRQALGQGPEFLTYFNYEAQQDKSGLPNDRFSAERPEGSISTLTIQRTEQRDSAMYRCASSSSGGDGGTQYFGPGTRLLVL.

Written as DNA, the CDR3 is TGTGCCACCAGTGATTTAGGGTCAGTTCCCACCGGGGAGCTGTTTTTT. It translates to CATSDLGSVPTGELFF. The chain combines TRBV24-1 with TRBJ2-2; D is uncertain. The V and J ends lost 1 base and 4 bases respectively, with 12 bases between them. The germline V gene has CDR1 KGHDR and CDR2 SFDVKD. This CDR3 is built from 16 residues.

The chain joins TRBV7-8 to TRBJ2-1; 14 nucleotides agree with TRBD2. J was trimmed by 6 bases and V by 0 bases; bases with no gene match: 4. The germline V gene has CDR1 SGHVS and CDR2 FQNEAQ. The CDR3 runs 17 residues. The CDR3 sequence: CASSLAGLAGEVNEQFF. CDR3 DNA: TGTGCCAGCAGCTTAGCGGGACTAGCGGGAGAGGTCAATGAGCAGTTCTTC.

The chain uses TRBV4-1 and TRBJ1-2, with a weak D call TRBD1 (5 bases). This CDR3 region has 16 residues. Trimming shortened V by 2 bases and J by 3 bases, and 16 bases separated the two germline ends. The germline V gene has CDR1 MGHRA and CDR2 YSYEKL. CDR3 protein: CASSQPHSGADYGYTF. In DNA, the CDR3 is TGCGCCAGCAGCCAACCTCACTCCGGGGCCGACTATGGCTACACCTTC.

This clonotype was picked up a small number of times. The CDR3 DNA follows: TGTGCCAGCAGTGCCGGGCCTCCGGCCACGCAGTATTTT. Protein sequence: CASSAGPPATQYF. This chain connects TRBV6-2 or TRBV6-3 to TRBJ2-3; D is ambiguous. Per the germline V gene, CDR1 is MNHEY and CDR2 is SVGEGT. This CDR3 is 13 amino acids long. V was pared by 5 bases and J by 9 bases, with 15 bases between.

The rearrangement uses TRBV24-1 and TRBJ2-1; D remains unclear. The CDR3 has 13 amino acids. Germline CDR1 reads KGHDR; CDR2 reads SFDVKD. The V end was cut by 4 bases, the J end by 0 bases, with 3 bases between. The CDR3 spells CATSDPSYNEQFF. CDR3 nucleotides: TGTGCCACCAGTGACCCCTCCTACAATGAGCAGTTCTTC.

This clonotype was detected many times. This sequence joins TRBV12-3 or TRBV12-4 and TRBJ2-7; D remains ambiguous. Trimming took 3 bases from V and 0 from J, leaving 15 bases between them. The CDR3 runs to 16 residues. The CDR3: CASSLGSSVSSYEQYF. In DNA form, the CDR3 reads TGTGCCAGCAGTTTGGGTTCTAGTGTTAGCTCCTACGAGCAGTACTTC.

The CDR3 protein is CASSRGQGLDEQFF. As DNA, the CDR3 is TGCGCCAGCAGCCGAGGACAGGGTTTGGATGAGCAGTTCTTC. The rearrangement uses TRBV5-1 and TRBJ2-1; 8 nucleotides line up with TRBD1. Trimming cost V 4 bases and J 8 bases; bases outside gene matches: 8. This CDR3 contains 14 residues. Germline V CDR1 and CDR2: SGHRS, YFSETQ.

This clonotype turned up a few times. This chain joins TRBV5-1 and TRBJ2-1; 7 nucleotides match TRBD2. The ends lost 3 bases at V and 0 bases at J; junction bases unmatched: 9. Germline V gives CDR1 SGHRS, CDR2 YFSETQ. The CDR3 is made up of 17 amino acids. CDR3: CASSSPVLADSYNEQFF. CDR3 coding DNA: TGCGCCAGCAGCTCCCCGGTCCTAGCGGACTCCTACAATGAGCAGTTCTTC. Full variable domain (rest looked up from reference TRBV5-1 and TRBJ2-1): KAGVTQTPRYLIKTRGQQVTLSCSPISGHRSVSWYQQTPGQGLQFLFEYFSETQRNKGNFPGRFSGRQFSNSRSEMNVSTLELGDSALYLCASSSPVLADSYNEQFFGPGTRLTVL.

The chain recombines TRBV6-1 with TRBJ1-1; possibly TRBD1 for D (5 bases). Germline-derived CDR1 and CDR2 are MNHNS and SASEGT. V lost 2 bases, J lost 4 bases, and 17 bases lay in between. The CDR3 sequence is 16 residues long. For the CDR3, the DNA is TGTGCCAGCAGTGAACCGGGGGTTAGCAGTCTCACTGAAGCTTTCTTT. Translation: CASSEPGVSSLTEAFF.

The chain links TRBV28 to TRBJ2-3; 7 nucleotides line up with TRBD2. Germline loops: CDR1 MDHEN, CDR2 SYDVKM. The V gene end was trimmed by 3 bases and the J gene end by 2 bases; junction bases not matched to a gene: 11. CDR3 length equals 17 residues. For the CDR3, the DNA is TGTGCCAGCAGTTTTGATTGGGGTGCGGGAGCCACAGATACGCAGTATTTT. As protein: CASSFDWGAGATDTQYF.

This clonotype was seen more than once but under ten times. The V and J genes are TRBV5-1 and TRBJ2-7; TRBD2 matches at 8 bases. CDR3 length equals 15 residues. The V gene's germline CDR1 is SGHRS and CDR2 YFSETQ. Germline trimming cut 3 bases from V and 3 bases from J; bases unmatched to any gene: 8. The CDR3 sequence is CASSSDGTRGYEQYF. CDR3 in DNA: TGCGCCAGCAGCTCGGACGGGACTAGGGGCTACGAGCAGTACTTC.

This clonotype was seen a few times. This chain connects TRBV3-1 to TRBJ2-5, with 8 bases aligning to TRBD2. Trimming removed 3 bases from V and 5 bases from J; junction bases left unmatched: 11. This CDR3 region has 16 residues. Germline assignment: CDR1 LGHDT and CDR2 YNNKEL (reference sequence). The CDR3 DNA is TGTGCCAGCAGCCACTGGAGCGGGAGCTCTAGCGAGACCCAGTACTTC. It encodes CASSHWSGSSSETQYF.

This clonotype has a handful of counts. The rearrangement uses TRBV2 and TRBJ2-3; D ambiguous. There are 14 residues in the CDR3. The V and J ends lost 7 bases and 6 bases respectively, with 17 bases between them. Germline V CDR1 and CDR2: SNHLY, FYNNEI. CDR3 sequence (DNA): TGTGCCAGCAAAAGGCCCCTTCCCACGGATACGCAGTATTTT. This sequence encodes CASKRPLPTDTQYF.

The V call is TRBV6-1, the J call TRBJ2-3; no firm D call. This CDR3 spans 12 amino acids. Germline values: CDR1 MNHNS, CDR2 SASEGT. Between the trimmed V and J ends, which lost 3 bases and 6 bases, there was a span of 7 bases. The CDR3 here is CASSDGSDTQYF. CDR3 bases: TGTGCCAGCAGTGACGGGTCGGATACGCAGTATTTT.